A selection of T cell receptor beta chains follows, all from one sample in a study of OX40 agonist ivuxolimab in advanced cancers. The table came from immunoSEQ multiplex PCR; TCRdb's copy has only in-frame clones and leaves some out. The sample records roughly 100,000 clones, about 85% being singletons. The source was CD4+ or CD8+ T cells sorted from blood, collected in a trial of the OX40 agonist ivuxolimab. These receptors were taken from an adult with an advanced solid tumor such as melanoma, head and neck, liver or kidney cancer. CDR3s include the opening cysteine and the closing phenylalanine or tryptophan. D genes are given only for firm matches. For some rows the clone size is stated as once, few or many, or as a class when expanded; others skip it.

v_call: TRBV13; cdr3_length: 15; j_call: TRBJ2-5; d_call: TRBD2; clone_size: few; cdr3_aa: CASSHNIERGGTQYF; cdr3_nt: TGTGCCAGCAGCCATAACATAGAGCGGGGGGGGACCCAGTACTTC
v_call: TRBV11-2; cdr3_length: 15; j_call: TRBJ1-5; d_call: TRBD1; clone_size: few; cdr3_aa: CASSPTGWGNQPQHF; cdr3_nt: TGTGCCAGCAGTCCGACAGGGTGGGGCAATCAGCCCCAGCATTTT
v_call: TRBV5-6; cdr3_length: 15; j_call: TRBJ2-7; d_call: .; clone_size: .; cdr3_aa: CASSLDSAGEYEQYF; cdr3_nt: TGTGCCAGCAGCTTGGACTCCGCAGGTGAATACGAGCAGTACTTC
v_call: TRBV19; cdr3_length: 14; j_call: TRBJ2-7; d_call: .; clone_size: .; cdr3_aa: CASSWPGSWNEQYF; cdr3_nt: TGTGCCAGTAGTTGGCCGGGGAGTTGGAACGAGCAGTACTTC
v_call: TRBV7-6; cdr3_length: 14; j_call: TRBJ1-4; d_call: .; clone_size: .; cdr3_aa: CASSLEGPGQKLFF; cdr3_nt: TGTGCCAGCAGCTTAGAGGGACCAGGACAGAAACTGTTTTTT
v_call: TRBV28; cdr3_length: 14; j_call: TRBJ1-3; d_call: .; clone_size: few; cdr3_aa: CASHQGSSGNTIYF; cdr3_nt: TGTGCCAGCCACCAGGGTAGCTCTGGAAACACCATATATTTT
v_call: TRBV7-2; cdr3_length: 13; j_call: TRBJ1-4; d_call: .; clone_size: .; cdr3_aa: CASSTMAGEKLFF; cdr3_nt: TGTGCCAGCAGCACCATGGCAGGCGAAAAACTGTTTTTT
v_call: TRBV28; cdr3_length: 14; j_call: TRBJ1-1; d_call: .; clone_size: .; cdr3_aa: CASSLGGKGTEAFF; cdr3_nt: TGTGCCAGCAGTTTGGGCGGGAAGGGCACTGAAGCTTTCTTT
v_call: TRBV4-3; cdr3_length: 15; j_call: TRBJ2-7; d_call: TRBD1; clone_size: .; cdr3_aa: CASSQDQGTAYEQYF; cdr3_nt: TGCGCCAGCAGCCAAGATCAGGGGACAGCCTACGAGCAGTACTTC
v_call: TRBV4-2; cdr3_length: 16; j_call: TRBJ2-2; d_call: TRBD2; clone_size: .; cdr3_aa: CASSQDLAGGTGELFF; cdr3_nt: TGTGCCAGCAGCCAAGATCTAGCGGGCGGCACCGGGGAGCTGTTTTTT
v_call: TRBV5-1; cdr3_length: 14; j_call: TRBJ2-7; d_call: TRBD1; clone_size: .; cdr3_aa: CASSLGQGPYEQYF; cdr3_nt: TGCGCCAGCAGCCTAGGACAGGGCCCCTACGAGCAGTACTTC
v_call: TRBV11-1; cdr3_length: 15; j_call: TRBJ2-1; d_call: TRBD1; clone_size: .; cdr3_aa: CASSLATGAYNEQFF; cdr3_nt: TGTGCCAGCAGCTTGGCTACAGGGGCCTACAATGAGCAGTTCTTC
v_call: TRBV7-9; cdr3_length: 12; j_call: TRBJ2-7; d_call: .; clone_size: few; cdr3_aa: CASSTQGAEQYF; cdr3_nt: TGTGCCAGCAGCACACAGGGTGCCGAGCAGTACTTC
v_call: TRBV28; cdr3_length: 15; j_call: TRBJ1-1; d_call: .; clone_size: .; cdr3_aa: CASSHPTELNTEAFF; cdr3_nt: TGTGCCAGCAGTCACCCGACGGAACTGAACACTGAAGCTTTCTTT
v_call: TRBV2; cdr3_length: 12; j_call: TRBJ2-7; d_call: .; clone_size: .; cdr3_aa: CASSEKSYEQYF; cdr3_nt: TGTGCCAGCAGTGAAAAGTCCTACGAGCAGTACTTC
v_call: TRBV5-1; cdr3_length: 11; j_call: TRBJ1-2; d_call: .; clone_size: .; cdr3_aa: CASGGDYGYTF; cdr3_nt: TGCGCCAGCGGGGGCGACTATGGCTACACCTTC
v_call: TRBV7-9; cdr3_length: 13; j_call: TRBJ1-1; d_call: .; clone_size: .; cdr3_aa: CASSQRRNTEAFF; cdr3_nt: TGTGCCAGCAGCCAACGGCGGAACACTGAAGCTTTCTTT
v_call: TRBV28; cdr3_length: 14; j_call: TRBJ2-7; d_call: .; clone_size: .; cdr3_aa: CASTQINTASEQYF; cdr3_nt: TGTGCCAGCACGCAGATCAATACCGCATCCGAGCAGTACTTC